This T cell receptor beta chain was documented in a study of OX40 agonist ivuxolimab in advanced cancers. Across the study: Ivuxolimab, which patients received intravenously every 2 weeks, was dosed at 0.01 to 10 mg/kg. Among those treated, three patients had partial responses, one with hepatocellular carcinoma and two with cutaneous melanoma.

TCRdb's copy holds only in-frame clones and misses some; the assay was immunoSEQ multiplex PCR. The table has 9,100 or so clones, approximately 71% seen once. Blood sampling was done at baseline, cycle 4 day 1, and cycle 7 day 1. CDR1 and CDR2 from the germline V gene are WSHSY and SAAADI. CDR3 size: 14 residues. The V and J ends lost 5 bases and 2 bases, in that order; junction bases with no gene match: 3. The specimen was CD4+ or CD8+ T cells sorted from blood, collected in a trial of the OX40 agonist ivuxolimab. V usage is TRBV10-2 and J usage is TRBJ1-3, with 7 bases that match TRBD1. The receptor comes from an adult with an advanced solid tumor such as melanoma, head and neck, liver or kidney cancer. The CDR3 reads CASSSRGTGNTIYF. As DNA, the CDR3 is TGCGCCAGCAGTTCCAGGGGGACTGGAAACACCATATATTTT.